Following are 17 T cell receptor beta chains from one sample sequenced in a study of spatial heterogeneity in lung cancer. Notes on the study in general: Mutation counts in tumors were tracked by counts of expanded intratumoral alpha and beta TCRs.

TCRdb re-called the 5' RACE reads through MiXCR, storing one row per CDR3 protein. This sample yields roughly 19,000 distinct CDR3 sequences, of which around 8.1% are seen a single time; 23% belongs to the top ten. These receptors' antigens are unknown. Time point defined: sample taken at primary tumor resection. Material: lung tumor tissue, obtained at surgery. The source is a male donor with early-stage non-small cell lung cancer.

The J gene is TRBJ2-7, the V gene TRBV10-3; 8 bases match TRBD1. The germline gives CDR1 ENHRY, CDR2 SYGVKD. This CDR3 has 14 residues. V lost 2 bases and J lost 7; bases outside the gene matches: 7. DNA for the CDR3: TGTGCCATCAGTGAGACGACAGGGGTCGGGGAGCAGTACTTC. Translated, it gives CAISETTGVGEQYF.

This chain connects TRBV18 to TRBJ2-1, with D perhaps TRBD1 (6 bases). The CDR3 length is 15 residues. Germline V lookup: CDR1 KGHSH, CDR2 LQKENI. Trimming cost V 1 base and J 4 bases, with 11 bases left between them. The CDR3, as DNA: TGTGCCAGCTCACCACAACCAACAGGGTACAATGAGCAGTTCTTC. This encodes CASSPQPTGYNEQFF.

This clonotype came up a few times. V and J are TRBV5-1 and TRBJ2-1; 9 bases align to TRBD1. The length of the CDR3 is 15 residues. CDR1 SGHRS and CDR2 YFSETQ come from the germline V gene. V was clipped by 7 bases and J by 8 bases; unmatched bases: 13. CDR3 region: CASYLTGQGVYEQFF. The CDR3 DNA is TGCGCCAGCTACCTTACGGGACAGGGAGTCTATGAGCAGTTCTTC.

This clonotype was recorded at least ten times. The chain recombines TRBV7-2 with TRBJ1-3, with D maybe TRBD1 (5 bases). Trimming stripped 8 bases from V and 2 bases from J, with 7 bases between. The CDR3 is made up of 12 amino acids. Germline V gene data show CDR1 as SGHTA and CDR2 as FQGNSA. CDR3 region: CASQGTGNTIYF. In DNA, the CDR3 is TGTGCCAGCCAGGGAACTGGAAACACCATATATTTT.

This clonotype was picked up many times. The chain recombines TRBV28 with TRBJ2-4; D might be TRBD1 or TRBD2, each matching 5 bases. Germline V gene sequence: CDR1 MDHEN, CDR2 SYDVKM. V was cut by 4 bases and J by 0 bases, with 10 bases left in between. This CDR3 has 15 amino acids. The CDR3 sequence is CASSWGPEAKNIQYF. The CDR3 nucleotides are TGTGCCAGCAGTTGGGGACCCGAAGCCAAAAACATTCAGTACTTC.

V is TRBV12-3 or TRBV12-4 and J is TRBJ1-1; 7 bases are shared with TRBD1. Trimming at V came to 7 bases and at J to 12 bases, leaving 14 bases not matched to a gene. This CDR3 is 13 amino acids long. CDR3 coding DNA: TGTGCCAGCACCGAAGTTAGGGGGCATCGGTCTTTCTTT. Protein sequence: CASTEVRGHRSFF.

The chain carries TRBV12-3 or TRBV12-4 and TRBJ1-6; D is undetermined. V dropped 5 bases and J dropped 7 bases, with 9 bases sitting between them. The CDR3 is 13 residues long. The CDR3 loop reads CASSIRTNSPLHF. The CDR3 DNA follows: TGTGCCAGCAGTATCCGGACGAATTCACCCCTCCACTTT.

Sample share makes this clonotype medium-sized. The chain has TRBV28 and TRBJ1-5; possible D gene TRBD1, 5 bases. V was shortened by 7 bases and J by 7 bases, with 20 bases between the two germline ends. The germline gives CDR1 MDHEN, CDR2 SYDVKM. The CDR3 length is 15 residues. The CDR3 sequence: CASKYRGGTEQPQHF. The CDR3 DNA reads as TGTGCCAGCAAATACCGGGGGGGGACGGAACAGCCCCAGCATTTT.

This clonotype showed up many times. The V and J genes are TRBV9 and TRBJ2-5; 10 bases align to TRBD2. Germline V CDR1 and CDR2: SGDLS, YYNGEE. CDR3 length equals 19 residues. Unmatched junction bases numbered 13, after V lost 0 bases and J lost 2 bases. The CDR3 sequence: CASSVATGVSGGYQETQYF. Here the CDR3 DNA reads TGTGCCAGCAGCGTAGCTACAGGGGTTAGCGGGGGGTATCAAGAGACCCAGTACTTC.

V and J are TRBV9 and TRBJ2-1; D is unresolved. The CDR3 consists of 14 residues. Trimming removed 7 bases at V and 7 bases at J, with 18 bases between. Germline CDR1 reads SGDLS; CDR2 reads YYNGEE. The CDR3 protein is CASRRALQSNEQFF. The CDR3 bases are TGTGCCAGCCGGCGCGCGCTACAATCTAATGAGCAGTTCTTC.

This clonotype was detected many times. The rearrangement uses TRBV5-4 and TRBJ2-3, with a tentative D call TRBD1 (5 bases). V was pared by 5 bases and J by 0 bases, with 10 bases between. The CDR3 contains 14 residues. From germline, CDR1 is SGHNT and CDR2 YYREEE (reference sequence). CDR3: CASRTDTSTDTQYF. CDR3 DNA sequence: TGTGCCAGCAGAACGGACACCAGCACAGATACGCAGTATTTT.

The rearrangement uses TRBV3-1 and TRBJ1-2, with TRBD1 identical over 7 bases. The CDR3 consists of 14 residues. Germline V gene lookup returns CDR1 LGHDT and CDR2 YNNKEL (reference sequence). Germline trimming cut 1 base from V and 8 bases from J; bases unmatched to any gene: 7. This CDR3 reads CASSQVTGARGYTF. The CDR3 DNA reads TGTGCCAGCAGCCAAGTCACAGGGGCGAGAGGCTACACCTTC.

At least ten counts were recorded for this clonotype. The V call is TRBV29-1, the J call TRBJ2-7; TRBD1 matches 9 bases. V was clipped by 6 bases and J by 6 bases; unmatched bases: 6. The germline gives CDR1 SQVTM, CDR2 ANQGSEA. There are 12 residues in the CDR3. The CDR3 region is CSVRTGALEQYF. In nucleotides, the CDR3 is TGCAGCGTCAGGACAGGGGCCCTCGAGCAGTACTTC.

There are a few counts of this clonotype. The V gene is TRBV7-9, the J gene TRBJ2-5; TRBD2 matches at 8 bases. There are 13 residues in the CDR3. The V gene end was trimmed by 6 bases and the J gene end by 4 bases; junction bases not matched to a gene: 4. Germline V lookup: CDR1 SEHNR, CDR2 FQNEAQ (reference sequence). CDR3 DNA: TGTGCCAGCAGGAAGGCGGGGGGAGAGACCCAGTACTTC. Translating it yields CASRKAGGETQYF.

There are many counts of this clonotype. The chain couples TRBV28 to TRBJ2-2; no clear D gene. The CDR3 is made up of 15 amino acids. V was cut by 4 bases and J by 2 bases, with 11 bases left in between. Germline lookup yields CDR1 MDHEN and CDR2 SYDVKM. CDR3 loop: CASSSSGPNTGELFF. CDR3 DNA: TGTGCCAGCAGTTCCTCCGGACCCAACACCGGGGAGCTGTTTTTT.

Relative to its sample, this clonotype is medium-sized. The J gene is TRBJ1-5, the V gene TRBV5-5; D gene uncertain. Trimming cost V 3 bases and J 2 bases, with 9 bases left between them. CDR1 SGHKS and CDR2 YYEKEE come from the germline V gene (reference sequence). The CDR3 is 14 amino acids. The CDR3: CASSSGFGNQPQHF. The CDR3 bases are TGTGCCAGCAGCTCAGGATTCGGCAATCAGCCCCAGCATTTT.

This clonotype appeared a few times. V is TRBV7-2 and J is TRBJ2-7, with 9 nucleotides matching TRBD2. Germline trimming cut 2 bases from V and 7 bases from J; bases unmatched to any gene: 9. The CDR3 consists of 15 residues. Germline lookup yields CDR1 SGHTA and CDR2 FQGNSA. CDR3 sequence (DNA): TGTGCCAGCAGCTTACGGGGACTAGCCGCAGGGGAGCAGTACTTC. Its translation: CASSLRGLAAGEQYF.